The clone carrying this T cell receptor beta chain was observed a few times. The antigen remains unidentified. CDR3 sequences, V/J genes, frequencies and template counts came from survey-depth TCRbeta sequencing. Measured with immunoSEQ multiplex PCR; TCRdb has only the in-frame clones, and not every one. The profile shows 9,500 to 15,000 clones, about 73% of them singletons. This sample stems from a study of tissue T cells after allogeneic stem cell transplantation. The CDR3 covers 14 residues. After removal of 6 bases from V and 1 base from J, the junction contained 3 bases not matched to a gene. Germline lookup yields CDR1 LNHDA and CDR2 SQIVND (reference sequence). Whole-study results and caveats: Few T cell clones were shared across patients, but motif clusters showed tissue-specific shared signatures. TCR repertoires tracked anatomic similarity, regardless of disease or transplant status.

The receptor was isolated from a woman between 18 and 55 years old with breast cancer. The sample here was tissue from the right colon, taken at autopsy. The V call is TRBV19, the J call TRBJ1-5; 7 nucleotides align to TRBD1. DNA for the CDR3: TGTGCCAGTAGAGACAGGGAGAGCAATCAGCCCCAGCATTTT. Translating it yields CASRDRESNQPQHF.